This T cell receptor beta chain appears in the sequencing data of a study of shared clonotypes between healthy human individuals. Across the whole study: The plates for each donor numbered three CD4 naive, three CD4 memory, two CD8 naive and one CD8 memory.

A note on this clone: The target antigen is unknown. Other DNA sequences in the sample encode the same CDR3.

General study points: Around 5% was the fraction of naive CD4 clonotypes found shared across a few donors. Read depth was anticipated to influence clonotype sharing among donors.

Profiled with immunoSEQ multiplex PCR; TCRdb holds only in-frame clones, not every one. The sample records under 2,500,000 clones, 90% to 97% being singletons. The CDR3 length is 15 residues. V lost 2 bases, J lost 0 bases, and 7 bases lay in between. Per germline, CDR1 LNHDA and CDR2 SQIVND (reference sequence). V usage is TRBV19 and J usage is TRBJ2-2; D is possibly TRBD1 (6 bases). Sequencing input: naive CD4+ T cells sorted from blood. Noted subset: CD45RA+ positively selected. The TCR originated in a man younger than 30 in good health. The CDR3 reads CASSIQGSNTGELFF. The CDR3 coding sequence is TGTGCCAGTAGTATACAGGGGTCGAACACCGGGGAGCTGTTTTTT.